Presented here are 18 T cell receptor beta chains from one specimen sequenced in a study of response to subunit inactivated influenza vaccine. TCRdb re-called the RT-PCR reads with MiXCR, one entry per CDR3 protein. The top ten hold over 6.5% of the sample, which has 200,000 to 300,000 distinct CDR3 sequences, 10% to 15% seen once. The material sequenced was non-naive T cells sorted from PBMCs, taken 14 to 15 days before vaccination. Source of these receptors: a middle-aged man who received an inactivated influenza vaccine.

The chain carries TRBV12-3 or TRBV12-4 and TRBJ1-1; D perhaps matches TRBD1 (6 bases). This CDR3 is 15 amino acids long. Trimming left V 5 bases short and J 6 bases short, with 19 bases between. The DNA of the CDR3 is TGTGCCAGCAGTACCGGACAGCCGGGAGGGGCTGAAGCTTTCTTT. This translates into CASSTGQPGGAEAFF.

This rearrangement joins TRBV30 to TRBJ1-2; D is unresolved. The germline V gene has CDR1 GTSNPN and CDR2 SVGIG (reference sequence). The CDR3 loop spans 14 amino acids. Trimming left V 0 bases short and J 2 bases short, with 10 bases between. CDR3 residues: CAWSVPGPNYGYTF. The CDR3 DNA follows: TGTGCCTGGAGTGTACCCGGGCCGAACTATGGCTACACCTTC.

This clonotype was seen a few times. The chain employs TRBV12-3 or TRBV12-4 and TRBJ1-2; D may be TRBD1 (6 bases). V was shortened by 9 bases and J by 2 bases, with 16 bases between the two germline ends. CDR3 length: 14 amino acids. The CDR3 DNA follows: TGTGCCAGTAGAAATACACAGGGAAACTATGGCTACACCTTC. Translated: CASRNTQGNYGYTF.

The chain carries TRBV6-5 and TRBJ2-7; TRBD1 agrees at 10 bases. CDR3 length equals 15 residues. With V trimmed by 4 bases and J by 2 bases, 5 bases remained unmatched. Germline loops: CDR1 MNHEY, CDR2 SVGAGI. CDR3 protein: CASSSPGTGAYEQYF. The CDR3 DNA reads TGTGCCAGCAGTTCCCCCGGGACAGGGGCCTACGAGCAGTACTTC.

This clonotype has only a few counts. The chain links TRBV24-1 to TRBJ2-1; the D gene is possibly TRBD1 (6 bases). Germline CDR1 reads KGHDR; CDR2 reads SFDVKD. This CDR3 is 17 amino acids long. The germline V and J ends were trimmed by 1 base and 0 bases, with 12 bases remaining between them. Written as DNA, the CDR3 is TGTGCCACCAGTGATTTCCGACAGGAAAGCTCCTACAATGAGCAGTTCTTC. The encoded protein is CATSDFRQESSYNEQFF.

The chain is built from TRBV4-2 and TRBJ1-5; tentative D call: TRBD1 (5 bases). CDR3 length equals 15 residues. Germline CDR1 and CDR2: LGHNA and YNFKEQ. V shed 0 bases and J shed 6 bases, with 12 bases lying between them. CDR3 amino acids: CASSQDREGAQPQHF. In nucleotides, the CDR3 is TGTGCCAGCAGCCAAGACAGGGAAGGGGCTCAGCCCCAGCATTTT.

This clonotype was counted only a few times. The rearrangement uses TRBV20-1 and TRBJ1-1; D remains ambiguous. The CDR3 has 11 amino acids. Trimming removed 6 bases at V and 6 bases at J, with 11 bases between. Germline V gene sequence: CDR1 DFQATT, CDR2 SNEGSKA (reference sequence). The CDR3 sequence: CSATDIPEAFF. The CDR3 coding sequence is TGCAGTGCCACCGACATCCCTGAAGCTTTCTTT.

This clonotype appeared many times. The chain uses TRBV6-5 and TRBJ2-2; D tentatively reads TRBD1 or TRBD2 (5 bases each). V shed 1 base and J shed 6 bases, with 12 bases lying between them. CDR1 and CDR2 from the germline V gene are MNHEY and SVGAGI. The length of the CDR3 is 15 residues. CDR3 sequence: CASSYLGVVAGELFF. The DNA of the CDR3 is TGTGCCAGCAGTTACTTGGGGGTAGTTGCCGGGGAGCTGTTTTTT.

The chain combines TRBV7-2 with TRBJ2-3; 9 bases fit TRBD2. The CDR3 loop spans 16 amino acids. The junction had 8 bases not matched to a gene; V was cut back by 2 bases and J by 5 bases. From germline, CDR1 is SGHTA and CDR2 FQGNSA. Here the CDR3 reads CASSLIGGGAGDTQYF. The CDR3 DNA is TGTGCCAGCAGCTTAATAGGCGGGGGGGCGGGAGATACGCAGTATTTT.

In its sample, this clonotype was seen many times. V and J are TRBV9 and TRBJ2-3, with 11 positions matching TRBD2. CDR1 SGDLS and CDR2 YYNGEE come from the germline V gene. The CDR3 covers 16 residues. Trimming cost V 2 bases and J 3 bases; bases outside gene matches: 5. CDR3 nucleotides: TGTGCCAGCAGCGTCGGGACTAGCGGTCATACAGATACGCAGTATTTT. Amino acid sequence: CASSVGTSGHTDTQYF.

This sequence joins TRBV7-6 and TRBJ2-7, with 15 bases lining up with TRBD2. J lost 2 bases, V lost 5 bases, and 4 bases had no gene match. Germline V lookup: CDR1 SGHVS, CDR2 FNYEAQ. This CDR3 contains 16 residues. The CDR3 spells CASSSRTSGRAYEQYF. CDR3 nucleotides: TGTGCCAGCAGCAGTAGGACTAGCGGGAGGGCCTACGAGCAGTACTTC.

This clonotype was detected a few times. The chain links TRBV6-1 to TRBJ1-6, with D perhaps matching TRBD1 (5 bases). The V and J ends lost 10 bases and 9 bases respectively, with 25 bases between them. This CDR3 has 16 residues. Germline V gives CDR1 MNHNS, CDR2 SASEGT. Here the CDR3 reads CATSPRDPANGSPLHF. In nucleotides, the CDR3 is TGTGCCACCTCGCCCCGGGACCCTGCAAATGGTTCACCCCTCCACTTT.

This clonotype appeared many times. CDR3 amino acids: CASSQVPFGTGGQPQHF. DNA of the CDR3: TGTGCCAGCAGCCAAGTTCCTTTTGGCACAGGGGGTCAGCCCCAGCATTTT. The V gene is TRBV3-1, the J gene TRBJ1-5, with 8 bases lining up with TRBD1. CDR1 is LGHDT, CDR2 YNNKEL, per germline (reference sequence). J lost 6 bases, V lost 1 base, and 11 bases had no gene match. This CDR3 spans 17 amino acids. The complete variable domain, with remaining parts taken from reference TRBV3-1 and TRBJ1-5, reads DTAVSQTPKYLVTQMGNDKSIKCEQNLGHDTMYWYKQDSKKFLKIMFSYNNKELIINETVPNRFSPKSPDKAHLNLHINSLELGDSAVYFCASSQVPFGTGGQPQHFGDGTRLSIL.

CDR3: CSARGLAGIETQYF. CDR3 coding DNA: TGCAGTGCTAGGGGACTAGCGGGGATTGAGACCCAGTACTTC. This chain links TRBV20-1 with TRBJ2-5; 13 positions match TRBD2. The CDR3 is 14 amino acids. Germline V gives CDR1 DFQATT, CDR2 SNEGSKA (reference sequence). With 3 bases clipped from V and 5 bases from J, the junction kept 3 bases outside the gene matches.

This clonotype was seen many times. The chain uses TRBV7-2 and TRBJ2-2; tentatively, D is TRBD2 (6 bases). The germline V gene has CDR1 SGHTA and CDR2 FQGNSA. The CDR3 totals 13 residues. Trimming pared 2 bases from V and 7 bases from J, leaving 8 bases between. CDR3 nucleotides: TGTGCCAGCAGCTTACGGGGGTTCGGGGAGCTGTTTTTT. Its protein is CASSLRGFGELFF. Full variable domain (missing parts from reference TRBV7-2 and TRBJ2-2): GAGVSQSPSNKVTEKGKDVELRCDPISGHTALYWYRQSLGQGLEFLIYFQGNSAPDKSGLPSDRFSAERTGGSVSTLTIQRTQQEDSAVYLCASSLRGFGELFFGEGSRLTVL.

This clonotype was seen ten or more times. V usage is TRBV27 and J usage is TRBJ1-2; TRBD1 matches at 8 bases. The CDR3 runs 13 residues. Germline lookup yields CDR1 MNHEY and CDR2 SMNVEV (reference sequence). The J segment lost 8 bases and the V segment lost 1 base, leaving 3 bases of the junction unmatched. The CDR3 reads CASSLLQGGGYTF. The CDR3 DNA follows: TGTGCCAGCAGTTTATTACAGGGGGGCGGCTACACCTTC.

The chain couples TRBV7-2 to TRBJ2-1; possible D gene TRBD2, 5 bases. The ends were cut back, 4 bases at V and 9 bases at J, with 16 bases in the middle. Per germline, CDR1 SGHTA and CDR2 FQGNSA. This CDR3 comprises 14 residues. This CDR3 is CASSSGLFAGEQFF. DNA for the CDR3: TGTGCCAGCAGCTCAGGACTCTTTGCCGGTGAGCAGTTCTTC.

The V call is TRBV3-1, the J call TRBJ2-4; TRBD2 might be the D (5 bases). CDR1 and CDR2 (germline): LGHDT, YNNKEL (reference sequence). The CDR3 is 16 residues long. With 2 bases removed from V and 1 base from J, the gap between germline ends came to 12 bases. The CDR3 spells CASSQRRLHAKNIQYF. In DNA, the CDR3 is TGTGCCAGCAGCCAACGACGACTACATGCCAAAAACATTCAGTACTTC.